The next 17 T cell receptor beta chains were all read from a single sample in a study of control samples from healthy donors and cancer patients (dated by TCRdb to 2020 to 2021). The library was built by means of the immunoSEQ multiplex PCR assay. Here the immuneACCESS table is served through TCRdb, limited to in-frame sequences with V and J called. Missing clones are a known gap in these copies; in checked studies unresolved V genes cover under half, and the rest lacks a known reason. In all, the sample holds 150,000 to 170,000 clones, and around 95% of those were seen once. The top ten clonotypes cover 5.7% of the sample. The material sequenced was blood. All receptors come from a man aged 40-49 years in good health.

The chain recombines TRBV19 with TRBJ1-2, with a possible D match to TRBD1 (5 bases). CDR3 length: 14 residues. Between the trimmed V and J ends, which lost 5 bases and 7 bases, there was a span of 17 bases. Germline values: CDR1 LNHDA, CDR2 SQIVND (reference sequence). Here the CDR3 reads CASSPGTTVSGYTF. The CDR3 bases are TGTGCCAGTAGTCCCGGGACCACGGTTTCTGGCTACACCTTC. Using reference TRBV19 and TRBJ1-2 for the parts outside the CDR3, the full variable domain is DGGITQSPKYLFRKEGQNVTLSCEQNLNHDAMYWYRQDPGQGLRLIYYSQIVNDFQKGDIAEGYSVSREKKESFPLTVTSAQKNPTAFYLCASSPGTTVSGYTFGSGTRLTVV.

The gene calls are TRBV6-5 and TRBJ2-1, with TRBD1 matching over 8 bases. CDR1 MNHEY and CDR2 SVGAGI come from the germline V gene. The CDR3 spans 14 residues. Trimming cost V 6 bases and J 2 bases; bases outside gene matches: 3. The CDR3 DNA reads as TGTGCCAGCAGAATACAGGGGGCCTACAATGAGCAGTTCTTC. Translated: CASRIQGAYNEQFF.

This clone was found once. The chain uses TRBV11-2 and TRBJ2-7; D not resolved. V was shortened by 4 bases and J by 7 bases, with 26 bases between the two germline ends. Germline loops: CDR1 SGHAT, CDR2 FQNNGV. This CDR3 comprises 17 residues. The CDR3 region has the DNA TGTGCCAGCAGCTCCCACGTCCCCAGCGCGATCCGGGTAGAGCAGTACTTC. Amino acid sequence: CASSSHVPSAIRVEQYF. The full variable domain, completed using reference TRBV11-2 and TRBJ2-7, is EAGVAQSPRYKIIEKRQSVAFWCNPISGHATLYWYQQILGQGPKLLIQFQNNGVVDDSQLPKDRFSAERLKGVDSTLKIQPAKLEDSAVYLCASSSHVPSAIRVEQYFGPGTRLTVT.

The gene calls are TRBV6-5 and TRBJ1-2; possibly TRBD1 for D (5 bases). Germline V gene sequence: CDR1 MNHEY, CDR2 SVGAGI. The CDR3 runs to 15 residues. V lost 6 bases to trimming and J lost 8 bases, with 22 bases between them. CDR3 bases: TGTGCCAGCAGGGGCTTCCAACCAGGGTCCGGAGGCTACACCTTC. This translates into CASRGFQPGSGGYTF.

The chain couples TRBV19 to TRBJ1-5; 7 bases are shared with TRBD1. V dropped 5 bases and J dropped 2; count of bases not matched to a gene: 6. The CDR3 is 15 residues long. CDR1 is LNHDA and CDR2 is SQIVND in the germline V gene (reference sequence). CDR3 loop: CASSVRQGRNQPQHF. The CDR3 DNA follows: TGTGCCAGTAGTGTACGACAGGGTCGCAATCAGCCCCAGCATTTT.

Notes on this clone: Relative to the germline gene, one junction end is altered; a read error may explain this. This chain joins TRBV18 and TRBJ1-6; unclear D gene. Germline V gene sequence: CDR1 KGHSH, CDR2 LQKENI. The CDR3 length is 15 residues. This CDR3 is CASPPAGSSDSPLHF. Here the CDR3 DNA reads TGTGCCAGCCCACCAGCGGGATCTAGCGATTCACCCCTCCACTTT.

The chain has TRBV5-1 and TRBJ2-7, with D unresolved. Between the trimmed V and J ends, which lost 3 bases and 0 bases, there was a span of 7 bases. Germline V gene lookup returns CDR1 SGHRS and CDR2 YFSETQ. The CDR3 extends over 13 amino acids. The DNA for the CDR3 is TGCGCCAGCAGCTGGGATGTCTCCTACGAGCAGTACTTC. Protein product: CASSWDVSYEQYF.

The chain recombines TRBV11-2 with TRBJ1-1; 9 bases line up with TRBD1. Germline assignment: CDR1 SGHAT and CDR2 FQNNGV. This CDR3 contains 18 residues. V was clipped by 1 base and J by 4 bases; unmatched bases: 13. The DNA of the CDR3 is TGTGCCAGCAGCTTAGGGACCGGGACAGGGCCCACTGGCACTGAAGCTTTCTTT. This encodes CASSLGTGTGPTGTEAFF. Looking up the rest from reference TRBV11-2 and TRBJ1-1 gives the full variable domain: EAGVAQSPRYKIIEKRQSVAFWCNPISGHATLYWYQQILGQGPKLLIQFQNNGVVDDSQLPKDRFSAERLKGVDSTLKIQPAKLEDSAVYLCASSLGTGTGPTGTEAFFGQGTRLTVV.

The chain has TRBV5-4 and TRBJ1-2; TRBD1 aligns across 9 bases. The V gene's germline CDR1 is SGHNT and CDR2 YYREEE (reference sequence). The V gene end was trimmed by 5 bases and the J gene end by 6 bases; junction bases not matched to a gene: 5. The CDR3 contains 13 residues. The CDR3 DNA follows: TGTGCCAGCAGGCTGACAGGGGGTAATGGCTACACCTTC. Encoded protein: CASRLTGGNGYTF.

The chain joins TRBV5-1 to TRBJ1-2; tentative D call: TRBD1 (5 bases). Trimming shortened V by 2 bases and J by 4 bases, and 9 bases separated the two germline ends. The CDR3 runs to 13 residues. Germline V lookup: CDR1 SGHRS, CDR2 YFSETQ. CDR3 sequence (DNA): TGCGCCAGCAGCTTAGACAGCTTCTATGGCTACACCTTC. This gives the protein CASSLDSFYGYTF.

This sequence joins TRBV7-9 and TRBJ2-5; the match to TRBD2 covers 12 bases. V trimming: 7 bases; J trimming: 4 bases; junction bases outside the gene matches: 16. CDR3 length: 18 amino acids. Germline CDR1 and CDR2: SEHNR and FQNEAQ (reference sequence). CDR3 sequence (DNA): TGTGCCAGCACCGACCTGGGGCTAGCGGGGGGGCCGGTAGAGACCCAGTACTTC. Its protein product is CASTDLGLAGGPVETQYF.

J is TRBJ1-1 and V is TRBV24-1, with D hard to call. CDR1 and CDR2 (germline): KGHDR, SFDVKD. V was clipped by 7 bases and J by 2 bases, with 1 base between them. The CDR3 runs 10 residues. CDR3 sequence (DNA): TGTGCCACCAGAAACACTGAAGCTTTCTTT. Residues: CATRNTEAFF.

This clone was counted a single time. The chain couples TRBV4-2 to TRBJ1-3; D is uncertain. V was trimmed by 1 base and J by 0 bases, leaving 7 bases between them. The length of the CDR3 is 15 residues. In germline, CDR1 is LGHNA, CDR2 YNFKEQ. The CDR3 DNA follows: TGTGCCAGCAGCCAAGTCGCCACCTCTGGAAACACCATATATTTT. Translated, it gives CASSQVATSGNTIYF.

This chain connects TRBV6-1 to TRBJ1-1, with D unclear. Germline CDR1 MNHNS, CDR2 SASEGT. This CDR3 contains 14 residues. V dropped 3 bases and J dropped 3 bases, with 11 bases sitting between them. Written as DNA, the CDR3 is TGTGCCAGCAGTGATTGGCCAGGTGACACTGAAGCTTTCTTT. Its translation: CASSDWPGDTEAFF.

The chain is built from TRBV2 and TRBJ1-5; 10 bases agree with TRBD1. The V segment lost 5 bases and the J segment 2 bases; nucleotides outside the gene matches: 3. Germline CDR1 and CDR2: SNHLY and FYNNEI. The CDR3 extends over 15 amino acids. CDR3 bases: TGTGCCAGCAGTAGAGGGACAGGGGGCAATCAGCCCCAGCATTTT. It specifies CASSRGTGGNQPQHF.

This chain uses TRBV10-3 with TRBJ1-4; D not certain. CDR3 length equals 13 residues. With 3 bases removed from V and 8 bases from J, the gap between germline ends came to 10 bases. Germline assignment: CDR1 ENHRY and CDR2 SYGVKD. The CDR3 sequence is CAISEKQGEKLFF. In DNA, the CDR3 is TGTGCCATCAGTGAAAAGCAAGGCGAAAAACTGTTTTTT.

The V and J genes are TRBV25-1 and TRBJ2-7; tentative D call: TRBD1 (5 bases). This CDR3 region has 14 residues. The germline CDR1 and CDR2 sequences are MGHDK and SYGVNS. Trimming removed 2 bases from V and 6 bases from J, with 14 bases in between. The CDR3 spells CASSEGQGKREQYF. CDR3 coding DNA: TGTGCCAGCAGTGAAGGGCAGGGCAAGCGCGAGCAGTACTTC.